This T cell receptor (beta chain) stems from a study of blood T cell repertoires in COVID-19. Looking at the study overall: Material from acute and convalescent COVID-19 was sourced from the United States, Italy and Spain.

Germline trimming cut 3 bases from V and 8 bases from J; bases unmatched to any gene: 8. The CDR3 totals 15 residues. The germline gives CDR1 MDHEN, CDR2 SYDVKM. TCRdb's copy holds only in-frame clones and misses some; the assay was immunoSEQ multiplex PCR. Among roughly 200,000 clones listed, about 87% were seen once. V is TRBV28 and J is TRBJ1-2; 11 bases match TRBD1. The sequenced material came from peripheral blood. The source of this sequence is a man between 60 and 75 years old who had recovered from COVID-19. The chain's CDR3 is CASSLGGQGATGYTF. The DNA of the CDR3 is TGTGCCAGCAGTTTGGGTGGACAGGGGGCGACCGGCTACACCTTC.